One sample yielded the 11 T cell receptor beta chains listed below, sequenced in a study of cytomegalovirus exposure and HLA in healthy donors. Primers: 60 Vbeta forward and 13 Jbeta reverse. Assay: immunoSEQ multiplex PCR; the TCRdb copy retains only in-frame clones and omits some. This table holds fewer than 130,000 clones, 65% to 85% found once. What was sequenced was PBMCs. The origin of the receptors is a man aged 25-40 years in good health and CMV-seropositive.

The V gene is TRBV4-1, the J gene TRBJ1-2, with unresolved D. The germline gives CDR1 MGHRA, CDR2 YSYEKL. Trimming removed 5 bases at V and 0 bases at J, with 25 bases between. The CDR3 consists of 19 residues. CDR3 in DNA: TGCGCCAGCAGCTCCGGCGGTCTTGTTTTTAGTGCAGCTAACTATGGCTACACCTTC. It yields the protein CASSSGGLVFSAANYGYTF.

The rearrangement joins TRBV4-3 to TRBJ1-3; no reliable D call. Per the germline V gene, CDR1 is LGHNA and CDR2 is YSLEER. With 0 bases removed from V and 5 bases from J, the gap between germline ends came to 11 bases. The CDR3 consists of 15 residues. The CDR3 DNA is TGCGCCAGCAGCCAAGATTTATTGTTTAGAAACACCATATATTTT. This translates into CASSQDLLFRNTIYF.

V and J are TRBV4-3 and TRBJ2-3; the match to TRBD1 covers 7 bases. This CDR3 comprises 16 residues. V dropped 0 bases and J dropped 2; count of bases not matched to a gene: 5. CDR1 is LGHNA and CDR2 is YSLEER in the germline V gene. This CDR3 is CASSQEYGTVTDTQYF. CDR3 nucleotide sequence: TGCGCCAGCAGCCAAGAGTACGGGACAGTCACAGATACGCAGTATTTT.

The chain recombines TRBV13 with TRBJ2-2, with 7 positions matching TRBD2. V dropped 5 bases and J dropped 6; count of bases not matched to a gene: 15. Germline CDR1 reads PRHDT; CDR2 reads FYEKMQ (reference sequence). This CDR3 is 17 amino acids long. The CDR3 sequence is CASSPLTSAGQAGELFF. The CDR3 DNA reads TGTGCCAGCAGCCCCCTCACTAGCGCTGGGCAAGCCGGGGAGCTGTTTTTT.

This chain's CDR3 is CASSFLGGLADNEQFF. CDR3 bases: TGTGCCAGCAGCTTTTTGGGAGGACTGGCGGACAATGAGCAGTTCTTC. This rearrangement joins TRBV7-3 to TRBJ2-1, with a weak D call TRBD2 (6 bases). The CDR3 is made up of 16 amino acids. The germline CDR1 and CDR2 sequences are SGHTA and FQGTGA. V lost 3 bases and J 5 bases, leaving 17 bases between the germline ends. Supplemented by reference TRBV7-3 and TRBJ2-1, the full variable domain reads GAGVSQTPSNKVTEKGKYVELRCDPISGHTALYWYRQSLGQGPEFLIYFQGTGAADDSGLPNDRFFAVRPEGSVSTLKIQRTERGDSAVYLCASSFLGGLADNEQFFGPGTRLTVL.

The DNA for the CDR3 is TGTGCCAGCAGCTTGACAGGGACAGCCGAGCAGTACTTC. This encodes CASSLTGTAEQYF. This sequence joins TRBV5-4 and TRBJ2-7; TRBD1 aligns across 7 bases. V lost 1 base and J lost 6; bases outside the gene matches: 4. Germline CDR1 and CDR2: SGHNT and YYREEE (reference sequence). The CDR3 extends over 13 amino acids.

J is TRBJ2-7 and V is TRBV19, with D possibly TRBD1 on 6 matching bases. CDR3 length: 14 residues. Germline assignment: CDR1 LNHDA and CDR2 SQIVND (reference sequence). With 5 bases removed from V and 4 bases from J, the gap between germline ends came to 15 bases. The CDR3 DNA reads TGTGCCAGTAGTGAAGCTCAGGGGAGATACGAGCAGTACTTC. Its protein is CASSEAQGRYEQYF.

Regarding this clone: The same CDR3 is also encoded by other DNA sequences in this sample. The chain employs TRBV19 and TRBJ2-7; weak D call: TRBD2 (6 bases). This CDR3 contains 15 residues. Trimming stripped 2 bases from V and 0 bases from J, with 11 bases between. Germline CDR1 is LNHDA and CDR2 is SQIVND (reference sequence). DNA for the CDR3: TGTGCCAGTAGTATACTGGCGGGAAGCTCCTACGAGCAGTACTTC. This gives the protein CASSILAGSSYEQYF. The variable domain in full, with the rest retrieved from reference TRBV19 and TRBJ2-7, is DGGITQSPKYLFRKEGQNVTLSCEQNLNHDAMYWYRQDPGQGLRLIYYSQIVNDFQKGDIAEGYSVSREKKESFPLTVTSAQKNPTAFYLCASSILAGSSYEQYFGPGTRLTVT.

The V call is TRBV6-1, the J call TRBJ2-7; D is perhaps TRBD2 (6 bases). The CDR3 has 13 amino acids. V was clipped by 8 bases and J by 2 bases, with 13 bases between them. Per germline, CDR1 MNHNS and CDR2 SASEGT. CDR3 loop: CASCIAETYEQYF. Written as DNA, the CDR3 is TGTGCCAGCTGCATAGCGGAGACCTACGAGCAGTACTTC.

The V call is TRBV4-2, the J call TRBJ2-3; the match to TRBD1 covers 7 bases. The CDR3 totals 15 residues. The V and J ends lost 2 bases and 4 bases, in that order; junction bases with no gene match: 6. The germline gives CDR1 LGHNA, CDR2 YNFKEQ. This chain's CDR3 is CASSQRQGSADTQYF. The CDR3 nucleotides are TGTGCCAGCAGCCAACGACAGGGAAGCGCAGATACGCAGTATTTT.

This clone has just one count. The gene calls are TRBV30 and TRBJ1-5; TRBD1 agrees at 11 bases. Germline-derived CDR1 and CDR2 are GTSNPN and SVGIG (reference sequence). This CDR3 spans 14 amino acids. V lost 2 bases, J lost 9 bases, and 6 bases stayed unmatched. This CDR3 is CAWSSGTGGSPQHF. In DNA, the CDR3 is TGTGCCTGGAGTTCCGGGACAGGGGGATCGCCCCAGCATTTT.